This TCR beta chain is drawn from a study of T cell repertoires in ileal Crohn's disease. Study-wide context: Thiopurines (about eleven) or anti-TNF agents (18) were given postoperatively to about half. The M6 sample came from neoterminal ileum during colonoscopy after surgery.

Sequencing was performed with immunoSEQ multiplex PCR; in TCRdb, only in-frame clones are kept and a portion is missing. The table shows about 62,000 clones, with around 90% occurring only once. The CDR3 extends over 14 amino acids. Germline values: CDR1 SNHLY, CDR2 FYNNEI. Trimming left V 2 bases short and J 7 bases short, with 15 bases between. Stated time point: neoterminal ileum biopsy at postoperative endoscopy, about 6 months after surgery. This sequence originates from an adult with Crohn's disease. The sequenced sample consisted of ileal tissue. This chain connects TRBV2 to TRBJ2-7; tentative D call: TRBD2 (5 bases). In DNA, the CDR3 is TGTGCCAGCAGTGAATTAAAGGGAACGGGGGAGCAGTACTTC. This encodes CASSELKGTGEQYF.